This T cell receptor (beta chain) was sequenced for a study of beta chain features in type 1 diabetes. Study-wide results and caveats: In type 1 diabetes patients, VDJ junctions had fewer insertions; deletions at these junctions were more frequent. Naive, central memory and Treg TCRB repertoires appeared more alike in patients than in healthy donors.

Only one heparinised blood draw was taken per donor, and its volume averaged about 120 mL. Germline V gene sequence: CDR1 SGHDT, CDR2 YYEEEE. The CDR3 sequence is 12 residues long. The trim removed 4 bases at V and 5 bases at J, leaving 3 bases unmatched. Expressed TCRB transcripts were sequenced because the isolated RNA had all been reverse transcribed beforehand. Some 3.8 million reads, on average, came from each naive, central memory and regulatory T cell sample. Repertoires were generated with immunoSEQ multiplex PCR, while TCRdb's copy carries only in-frame clones and drops some. The top ten clones hold almost 0.055% of a sample with hundreds of thousands of clones, more than 65% of them seen once. To note about this clone: Its antigen is unknown.

The chain joins TRBV5-6 to TRBJ2-7; 7 bases agree with TRBD2. The sequence derives from a man aged 25-45 years in good health. Sequencing input: naive CD4+ T cells from blood. The CDR3 nucleotides are TGTGCCAGCAGCCTGACTAGCAACGAGCAGTACTTC. This gives the protein CASSLTSNEQYF.